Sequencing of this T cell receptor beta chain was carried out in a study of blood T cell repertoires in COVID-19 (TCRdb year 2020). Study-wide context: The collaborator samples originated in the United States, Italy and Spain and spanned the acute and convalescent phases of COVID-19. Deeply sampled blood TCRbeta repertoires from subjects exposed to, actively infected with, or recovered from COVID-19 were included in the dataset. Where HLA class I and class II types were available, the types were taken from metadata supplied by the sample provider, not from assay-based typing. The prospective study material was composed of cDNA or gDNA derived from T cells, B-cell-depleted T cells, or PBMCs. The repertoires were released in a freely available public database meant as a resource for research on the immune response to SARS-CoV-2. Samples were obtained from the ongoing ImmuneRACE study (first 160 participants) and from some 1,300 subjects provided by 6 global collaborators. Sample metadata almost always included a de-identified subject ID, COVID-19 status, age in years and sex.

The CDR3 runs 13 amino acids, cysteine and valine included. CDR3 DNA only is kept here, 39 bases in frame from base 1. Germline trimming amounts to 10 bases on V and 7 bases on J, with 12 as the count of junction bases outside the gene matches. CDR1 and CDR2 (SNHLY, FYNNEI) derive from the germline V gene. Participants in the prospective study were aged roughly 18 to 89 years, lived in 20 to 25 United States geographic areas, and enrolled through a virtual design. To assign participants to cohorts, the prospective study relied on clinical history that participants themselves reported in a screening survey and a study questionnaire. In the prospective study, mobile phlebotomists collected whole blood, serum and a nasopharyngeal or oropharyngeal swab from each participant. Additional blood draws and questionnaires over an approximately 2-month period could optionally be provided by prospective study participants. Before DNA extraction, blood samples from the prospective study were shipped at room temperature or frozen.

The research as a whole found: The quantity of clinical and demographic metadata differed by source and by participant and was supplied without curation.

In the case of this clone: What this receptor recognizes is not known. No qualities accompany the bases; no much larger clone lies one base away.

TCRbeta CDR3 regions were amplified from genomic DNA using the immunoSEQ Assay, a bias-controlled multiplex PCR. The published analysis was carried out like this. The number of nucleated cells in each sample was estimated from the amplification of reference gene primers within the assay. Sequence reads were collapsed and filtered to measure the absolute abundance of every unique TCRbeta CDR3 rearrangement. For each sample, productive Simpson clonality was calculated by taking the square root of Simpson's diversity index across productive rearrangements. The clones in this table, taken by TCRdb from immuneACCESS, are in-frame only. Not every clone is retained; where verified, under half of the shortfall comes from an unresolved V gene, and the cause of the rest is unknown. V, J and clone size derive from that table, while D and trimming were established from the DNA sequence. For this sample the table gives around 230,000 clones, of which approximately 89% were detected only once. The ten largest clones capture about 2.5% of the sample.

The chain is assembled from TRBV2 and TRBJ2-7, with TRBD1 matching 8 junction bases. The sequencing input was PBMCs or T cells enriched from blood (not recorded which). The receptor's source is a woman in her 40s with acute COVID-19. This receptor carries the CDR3 CATTDRDLWEQYV. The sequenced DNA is TGTGCCACCACGGACAGGGACCTCTGGGAGCAGTACGTC.